This is a list of T cell receptor beta chains from one sample in a study of OX40 agonist ivuxolimab in advanced cancers. Sequencing was performed with immunoSEQ multiplex PCR; in TCRdb, only in-frame clones are kept and a portion is missing. In the table there are tens of thousands of clones, roughly 85% of which are singletons. The sample was CD4+ or CD8+ T cells sorted from blood, taken in a trial of the OX40 agonist ivuxolimab. These receptors originate from an adult with an advanced solid tumor such as melanoma, head and neck, liver or kidney cancer. The CDR3 runs from the conserved cysteine through the conserved F or W. The D gene is left open where the match is weak. A row's size may be missing; if present it is once, few, many or a size class.

clone size: .; J gene: TRBJ2-3; D gene: .; V gene: TRBV18; CDR3 DNA: TGTGCCAGCTCACCCCAGACGGGGTGGGGGTTTACGTATACGCAGTATTTT; CDR3 protein: CASSPQTGWGFTYTQYF
clone size: .; J gene: TRBJ2-3; D gene: .; V gene: TRBV5-4; CDR3 DNA: TGTGCCAGCGGCGGGACACTGAGCACAGATACGCAGTATTTT; CDR3 protein: CASGGTLSTDTQYF
clone size: .; J gene: TRBJ2-1; D gene: .; V gene: TRBV2; CDR3 DNA: TGTGCCAGCCACCCAGGGGGGAGTGAGCAGTTCTTC; CDR3 protein: CASHPGGSEQFF
clone size: .; J gene: TRBJ1-1; D gene: .; V gene: TRBV28; CDR3 DNA: TGTGCCAGCAGTTTCTGGGGGAACACTGAAGCTTTCTTT; CDR3 protein: CASSFWGNTEAFF
clone size: once; J gene: TRBJ2-7; D gene: TRBD1; V gene: TRBV5-6; CDR3 DNA: TGTGCCAGCAGGGGTGGACAGGGGGCTTCCTACGAGCAGTACTTC; CDR3 protein: CASRGGQGASYEQYF
clone size: .; J gene: TRBJ1-5; D gene: TRBD1; V gene: TRBV27; CDR3 DNA: TGTGCCAGCAGTCCCGGGACAGGGTTCTATCAGCCCCAGCATTTT; CDR3 protein: CASSPGTGFYQPQHF
clone size: .; J gene: TRBJ1-1; D gene: .; V gene: TRBV7-2; CDR3 DNA: TGTGCCAGCAGCTTGGGGACCGGGGACACTGAAGCTTTCTTT; CDR3 protein: CASSLGTGDTEAFF
clone size: .; J gene: TRBJ2-3; D gene: TRBD2; V gene: TRBV5-1; CDR3 DNA: TGCGCCAGCTCCGGGAGCGGGACTGGCACAGATACGCAGTATTTT; CDR3 protein: CASSGSGTGTDTQYF
clone size: .; J gene: TRBJ1-1; D gene: .; V gene: TRBV5-1; CDR3 DNA: TGCGCCAGCAGCTTGGATCCAGGGAACACTGAAGCTTTCTTT; CDR3 protein: CASSLDPGNTEAFF
clone size: .; J gene: TRBJ2-5; D gene: TRBD2; V gene: TRBV27; CDR3 DNA: TGTGCCAGCAGTTCCCGACCTGGACTAGCGGGGGGTTTCCAAGAGACCCAGTACTTC; CDR3 protein: CASSSRPGLAGGFQETQYF
clone size: .; J gene: TRBJ1-3; D gene: .; V gene: TRBV6-1; CDR3 DNA: TGTGCCAGCAGTGAAGCAGGGAGAAACACCATATATTTT; CDR3 protein: CASSEAGRNTIYF
clone size: .; J gene: TRBJ1-1; D gene: .; V gene: TRBV15; CDR3 DNA: TGTGCCACCAGCAGAGCCCGACGGTTGTCCAACGAAGCAGCTTTCTTT; CDR3 protein: CATSRARRLSNEAAFF
clone size: few; J gene: TRBJ1-1; D gene: .; V gene: TRBV9; CDR3 DNA: TGTGCCAGCAGCGTAGTAGACACTGAAGCTTTCTTT; CDR3 protein: CASSVVDTEAFF
clone size: .; J gene: TRBJ1-6; D gene: .; V gene: TRBV11-2; CDR3 DNA: TGTGCCAGCAGCTTAGGGAGTAATTCACCCCTCCACTTT; CDR3 protein: CASSLGSNSPLHF
clone size: .; J gene: TRBJ2-3; D gene: .; V gene: TRBV5-6; CDR3 DNA: TGTGCCAGCAGCTTGGGCCGCAGAGGGGATACGCAGTATTTT; CDR3 protein: CASSLGRRGDTQYF
clone size: .; J gene: TRBJ2-7; D gene: TRBD2; V gene: TRBV4-1; CDR3 DNA: TGCGCCAGCAAACCGGGACTAGCGGTGCCGCCGGGCGAGCAGTACTTC; CDR3 protein: CASKPGLAVPPGEQYF
clone size: few; J gene: TRBJ2-1; D gene: TRBD1; V gene: TRBV7-9; CDR3 DNA: TGTGCCAGCAGCTTAGTGCAGGGGGCGCGGGGTGAGCAGTTCTTC; CDR3 protein: CASSLVQGARGEQFF
clone size: .; J gene: TRBJ2-5; D gene: TRBD2; V gene: TRBV5-4; CDR3 DNA: TGTGCCAGCAGCTTGGATGCGACTAGCAGTTCCGGGACCCAGTACTTC; CDR3 protein: CASSLDATSSSGTQYF
clone size: .; J gene: TRBJ1-6; D gene: TRBD1; V gene: TRBV19; CDR3 DNA: TGTGCCAGTAGTACGGGGACAGCCGATAATTCACCCCTCCACTTT; CDR3 protein: CASSTGTADNSPLHF
clone size: .; J gene: TRBJ2-5; D gene: TRBD2; V gene: TRBV15; CDR3 DNA: TGTGCCACCAGCAGGAGGCGGGGGGTGGGAGAGACCCAGTACTTC; CDR3 protein: CATSRRRGVGETQYF
clone size: .; J gene: TRBJ2-5; D gene: .; V gene: TRBV28; CDR3 DNA: TGTGCCAGCAGTTTAAAGCCCAGGGACCAAGAGACCCAGTACTTC; CDR3 protein: CASSLKPRDQETQYF
clone size: .; J gene: TRBJ2-1; D gene: .; V gene: TRBV30; CDR3 DNA: TGTGCCTGGAGCGGCGGGGGCGGGAATGAGCAGTTCTTC; CDR3 protein: CAWSGGGGNEQFF
clone size: .; J gene: TRBJ2-3; D gene: TRBD1; V gene: TRBV5-1; CDR3 DNA: TGCGCCAGCAGTCGTACGGGACAGGGCGCAGATACGCAGTATTTT; CDR3 protein: CASSRTGQGADTQYF
clone size: .; J gene: TRBJ1-6; D gene: TRBD1; V gene: TRBV6-1; CDR3 DNA: TGTGCCAGCAGTTGGGGACAGCAAAATTCACCCCTCCACTTT; CDR3 protein: CASSWGQQNSPLHF
clone size: .; J gene: TRBJ1-2; D gene: TRBD1; V gene: TRBV29-1; CDR3 DNA: TGCAGCGCAGCCGGGACAGGGGGTTTGGGCTACACCTTC; CDR3 protein: CSAAGTGGLGYTF
clone size: .; J gene: TRBJ2-5; D gene: .; V gene: TRBV11-2; CDR3 DNA: TGTGCCAGCAGCCGTAGCCCCCGGTTTCCCCAGTACTTC; CDR3 protein: CASSRSPRFPQYF
clone size: .; J gene: TRBJ2-2; D gene: .; V gene: TRBV28; CDR3 DNA: TGTGCCAGCAGTTTACCCCACAAGTCCGGGGAGCTGTTTTTT; CDR3 protein: CASSLPHKSGELFF
clone size: .; J gene: TRBJ1-1; D gene: .; V gene: TRBV5-1; CDR3 DNA: TGCGCCAGCAGCTTGGACCCACAAAGAAGCACTGAAGCTTTCTTT; CDR3 protein: CASSLDPQRSTEAFF
clone size: .; J gene: TRBJ1-1; D gene: .; V gene: TRBV28; CDR3 DNA: TGTGCCAGCACCTGGACAGTTAACACTGAAGCTTTCTTT; CDR3 protein: CASTWTVNTEAFF
clone size: once; J gene: TRBJ1-4; D gene: TRBD1; V gene: TRBV7-9; CDR3 DNA: TGTGCCAGCAGCTTGCTGGGACAGGGGGATGAAAAACTGTTTTTT; CDR3 protein: CASSLLGQGDEKLFF
clone size: .; J gene: TRBJ2-7; D gene: .; V gene: TRBV2; CDR3 DNA: TGTGCCAGCAGTGAGCGGTCCGGTGAGCAGTACTTC; CDR3 protein: CASSERSGEQYF
clone size: .; J gene: TRBJ1-5; D gene: .; V gene: TRBV6-6; CDR3 DNA: TGTGCCAGCAGTAAAGCGGTTGACAAGCCCCAGCATTTT; CDR3 protein: CASSKAVDKPQHF
clone size: .; J gene: TRBJ2-1; D gene: TRBD2; V gene: TRBV7-3; CDR3 DNA: TGTGCCAGCAGCCCCCAGGCTAGCGGGGGCCCACGCTCCTACAATGAGCAGTTCTTC; CDR3 protein: CASSPQASGGPRSYNEQFF
clone size: once; J gene: TRBJ2-7; D gene: .; V gene: TRBV4-1; CDR3 DNA: TGCGCCAGCAGCCAGGACCCAACCTACGAGCAGTACTTC; CDR3 protein: CASSQDPTYEQYF
clone size: .; J gene: TRBJ2-2; D gene: TRBD2; V gene: TRBV10-3; CDR3 DNA: TGTGCCATCAGTGTAGGGAGGCTAGCGGGGGGAAGGGAGACCGGGGAGCTGTTTTTT; CDR3 protein: CAISVGRLAGGRETGELFF
clone size: .; J gene: TRBJ2-7; D gene: TRBD1; V gene: TRBV4-3; CDR3 DNA: TGCGCCAGCAGCCAGATGCCGGGACAGGGTTCCTACGAGCAGTACTTC; CDR3 protein: CASSQMPGQGSYEQYF
clone size: few; J gene: TRBJ1-6; D gene: .; V gene: TRBV10-1; CDR3 DNA: TGCGCCAGCAGTGATTCTACTTTTTCACCCCTCCACTTT; CDR3 protein: CASSDSTFSPLHF
clone size: once; J gene: TRBJ1-3; D gene: TRBD1; V gene: TRBV5-4; CDR3 DNA: TGTGCCAGCAGAAGGACAGGGGCCGGAAACACCATATATTTT; CDR3 protein: CASRRTGAGNTIYF
clone size: .; J gene: TRBJ2-5; D gene: .; V gene: TRBV6-1; CDR3 DNA: TGTGCCAGCAGTGAAAGGGGGTTCGGAGAGACCCAGTACTTC; CDR3 protein: CASSERGFGETQYF
clone size: .; J gene: TRBJ1-2; D gene: TRBD1; V gene: TRBV11-1; CDR3 DNA: TGTGCCAGCAGCCTTTCGAGGACAGGCATTTATGGCTACACCTTC; CDR3 protein: CASSLSRTGIYGYTF
clone size: .; J gene: TRBJ2-7; D gene: TRBD2; V gene: TRBV9; CDR3 DNA: TGTGCCAGCAGCCCTGCGGGGGGGTCCGAGCAGTACTTC; CDR3 protein: CASSPAGGSEQYF
clone size: .; J gene: TRBJ1-4; D gene: TRBD1; V gene: TRBV9; CDR3 DNA: TGTGCCAGCAGCGTGGACCCGACAGGGATTGAAAAACTGTTTTTT; CDR3 protein: CASSVDPTGIEKLFF
clone size: .; J gene: TRBJ2-7; D gene: TRBD1; V gene: TRBV6-1; CDR3 DNA: TGTGCCAGCAGTGAAGGGGACAGAATGGCCCAGTACTTC; CDR3 protein: CASSEGDRMAQYF
clone size: .; J gene: TRBJ1-5; D gene: .; V gene: TRBV6-6; CDR3 DNA: TGTGCCAGCAGTACCCAACCCCTTAGCAATCAGCCCCAGCATTTT; CDR3 protein: CASSTQPLSNQPQHF
clone size: once; J gene: TRBJ1-2; D gene: .; V gene: TRBV6-6; CDR3 DNA: TGTGCCAGTAGAGATAAAAAAAAGGATGGCTACACCTTC; CDR3 protein: CASRDKKKDGYTF
clone size: .; J gene: TRBJ1-2; D gene: .; V gene: TRBV6-5; CDR3 DNA: TGTGCCAGCAGAGAGGGGGGGGATCGTGGTGGCTACACCTTC; CDR3 protein: CASREGGDRGGYTF